Given below is one T cell receptor (beta chain) in context. Its antigen is currently unknown. This specimen comes from a study of T cells in localized non-small cell lung cancer. General study results and limits: The tumor had only one region sequenced, so heterogeneity remains possible. The appearance of a median roughly 56 of the top 100 tumor clones was seen in adjacent lung. Longer overall survival associated with higher blood T cell density; shorter survival with higher adjacent-lung clonality. Uninvolved adjacent lung showed the highest T cell clonality, exceeding tumor.

Assay used: immunoSEQ multiplex PCR; TCRdb lists only in-frame clones, some missing. In the table there are 1,500 to 2,000 clones, around 37% of which are singletons. The length of the CDR3 is 12 residues. V was shortened by 5 bases and J by 7 bases, with 11 bases between the two germline ends. Sequencing used lung tumor tissue, obtained before any cancer treatment. The V call is TRBV6-7, the J call TRBJ1-1; D not certain. TRBV6-7 is recorded as an ORF, its role being uncertain. This receptor was obtained from a woman aged 40-69 years with stage I squamous cell lung carcinoma. The CDR3 DNA follows: TGTGCCAGCAGTAAACCGACAAGTGAAGCTTTCTTT. Its protein product is CASSKPTSEAFF.